The 10 T cell receptor beta chains presented below share a single source sample, sequenced in a study of T cell responses to AZD1222 COVID-19 vaccine. Generated by immunoSEQ multiplex PCR, the TCRdb table keeps only in-frame clones and is missing some. The repertoire holds over 85,000 clones, with roughly 87% as singletons. Sequencing used peripheral blood, obtained 28 days after the second AZD1222 dose. The receptors come from an adult who received the AZD1222 COVID-19 vaccine.

This sequence joins TRBV6-5 and TRBJ2-1; tentatively, D is TRBD1 or TRBD2 (5 bases each). With 7 bases removed from V and 6 bases from J, the gap between germline ends came to 19 bases. This CDR3 contains 15 residues. Germline loops: CDR1 MNHEY, CDR2 SVGAGI. This CDR3 is CASNPSTGPPNEQFF. In nucleotides, the CDR3 is TGTGCCAGCAACCCATCAACGGGACCGCCCAATGAGCAGTTCTTC.

The gene calls are TRBV6-4 and TRBJ2-3, with 10 nucleotides matching TRBD2. The J segment lost 3 bases and the V segment lost 4 bases, leaving 4 bases of the junction unmatched. The CDR3 covers 15 residues. Germline V lookup: CDR1 MRHNA, CDR2 SNTAGT. The CDR3 coding sequence is TGTGCCAGCAGTGGGACTAGCGGTACGACAGATACGCAGTATTTT. Protein product: CASSGTSGTTDTQYF.

V usage is TRBV28 and J usage is TRBJ2-5; weak D call: TRBD1 (6 bases). Germline lookup yields CDR1 MDHEN and CDR2 SYDVKM. V gave up 7 bases and J gave up 1 base, with 10 bases separating them. The CDR3 runs to 13 residues. CDR3 DNA: TGTGCCAGCATTGGACAGCCCCAAGAGACCCAGTACTTC. This translates into CASIGQPQETQYF.

V gene TRBV19 combines with J gene TRBJ2-1; D unclear. The V and J ends lost 1 base and 7 bases respectively, with 8 bases between them. In germline, CDR1 is LNHDA, CDR2 SQIVND (reference sequence). The CDR3 length is 13 residues. Here the CDR3 reads CASSIGRKNEQFF. The CDR3 bases are TGTGCCAGTAGTATAGGTCGGAAGAATGAGCAGTTCTTC.

This clone was detected a few times. The chain carries TRBV6-4 and TRBJ1-1, with a weak D call TRBD1 (5 bases). Germline-derived CDR1 and CDR2 are MRHNA and SNTAGT. The CDR3 is made up of 13 amino acids. Between the trimmed V and J ends, which lost 2 bases and 2 bases, there was a span of 6 bases. The CDR3 region is CASSDGDNTEAFF. The CDR3 DNA sequence: TGTGCCAGCAGTGACGGGGACAACACTGAAGCTTTCTTT.

This clone was counted between two and nine times. The CDR3 is CASSQGQGYDEQFF. CDR3 coding DNA: TGCGCCAGCAGCCAGGGCCAGGGGTACGATGAGCAGTTCTTC. V gene TRBV4-1 combines with J gene TRBJ2-1; D might be TRBD1 (6 bases). Germline lookup yields CDR1 MGHRA and CDR2 YSYEKL. This CDR3 has 14 residues. Trimming took off 3 bases at V and 8 bases at J, with 14 bases between the two ends.

This clone occurred once. CDR3 sequence: CASSLAGGIQETQYF. The CDR3 DNA reads TGCGCCAGCAGCCTAGCGGGGGGTATCCAAGAGACCCAGTACTTC. V and J are TRBV4-1 and TRBJ2-5; 10 nucleotides line up with TRBD2. The V gene end was trimmed by 4 bases and the J gene end by 1 base; junction bases not matched to a gene: 3. CDR1 is MGHRA and CDR2 is YSYEKL in the germline V gene. The CDR3 is made up of 15 amino acids.

The J gene is TRBJ2-3, the V gene TRBV19; 8 nucleotides agree with TRBD1. Germline V gene lookup returns CDR1 LNHDA and CDR2 SQIVND (reference sequence). Germline trimming cut 4 bases from V and 5 bases from J; bases unmatched to any gene: 11. There are 16 residues in the CDR3. DNA of the CDR3: TGTGCCAGTAGTACCCCCGGGACAGGAATCAGAGATACGCAGTATTTT. Its protein is CASSTPGTGIRDTQYF.

This clone was detected once. This chain links TRBV9 with TRBJ2-1; 13 bases match TRBD2. This CDR3 comprises 16 residues. In germline, CDR1 is SGDLS, CDR2 YYNGEE. With V trimmed by 3 bases and J by 4 bases, 4 bases remained unmatched. CDR3 nucleotides: TGTGCCAGCAGCGGACTAGCGGGGGGTTCATACAATGAGCAGTTCTTC. Translation: CASSGLAGGSYNEQFF.

The chain recombines TRBV19 with TRBJ1-1; the D gene is possibly TRBD1 (6 bases). V lost 7 bases to trimming and J lost 0 bases, with 15 bases between them. CDR1 and CDR2 from the germline V gene are LNHDA and SQIVND (reference sequence). CDR3 length: 15 residues. CDR3 sequence reads: CASTQHTGLNTEAFF. CDR3 DNA sequence: TGTGCCAGTACCCAACATACAGGGCTGAACACTGAAGCTTTCTTT.